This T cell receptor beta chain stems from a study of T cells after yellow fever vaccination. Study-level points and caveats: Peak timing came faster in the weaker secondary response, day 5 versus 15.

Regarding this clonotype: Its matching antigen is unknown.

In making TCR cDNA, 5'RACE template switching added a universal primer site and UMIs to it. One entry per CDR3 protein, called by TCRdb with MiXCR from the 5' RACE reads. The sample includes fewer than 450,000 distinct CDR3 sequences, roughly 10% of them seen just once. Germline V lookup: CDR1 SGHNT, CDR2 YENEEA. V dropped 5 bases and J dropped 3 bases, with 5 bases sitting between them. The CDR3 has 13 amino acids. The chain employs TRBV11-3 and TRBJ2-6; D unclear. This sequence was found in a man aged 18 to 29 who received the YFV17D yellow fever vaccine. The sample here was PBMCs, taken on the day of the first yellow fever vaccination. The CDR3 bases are TGTGCCAGCAGCAGGGTTGGGGCCAACGTCCTGACTTTC. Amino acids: CASSRVGANVLTF. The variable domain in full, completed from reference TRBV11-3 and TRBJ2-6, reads EAGVVQSPRYKIIEKKQPVAFWCNPISGHNTLYWYLQNLGQGPELLIRYENEEAVDDSQLPKDRFSAERLKGVDSTLKIQPAELGDSAVYLCASSRVGANVLTFGAGSRLTVL.